The present entry profiles one T cell receptor (beta chain) with its context. Its antigen is not known. Germline V gene data show CDR1 as SGHTA and CDR2 as FQGNSA. The CDR3 runs to 13 residues. The V end lost 5 bases, the J end lost 5 bases, and 11 bases lay between the germline ends. The data belong to a study of shared clonotypes between healthy human individuals. Over several immunoSEQ plates, each subset's genomic DNA was distributed in even portions. Authors' data handling: ImmunoSEQ sequences covered only the junction and lacked quality scores; filtering therefore differed. Sequencing used immunoSEQ multiplex PCR; TCRdb keeps in-frame clones, though not all of them. V and J calls and clone size come straight from that table; D and trimming were deduced from the DNA. The sample lists fewer than 2.5 million clones, 80% to 95% seen once, with roughly 0.39% in the top ten. Study findings and constraints: Estimated clonotype richness was generally higher in naive than memory subsets.

Sample: naive CD4+ T cells from PBMCs. Documented subset: CD45RA+ positively selected. This clonotype originated in a man between 18 and 35 years old in good health. Some clones in this sample may be carry-over from other donors' samples. The chain uses TRBV7-2 and TRBJ2-3; maybe TRBD2 (6 bases). CDR3 nucleotide sequence: TGTGCCAGCAGCCCTACGGGGGTAGATACGCAGTATTTT. Residues: CASSPTGVDTQYF.